Reported below is one T cell receptor (beta chain). The entry originates in a study of blood T cell repertoires in COVID-19. Study summary: The United States, Italy and Spain were the sources of the acute and convalescent COVID-19 samples. T cells, B-cell-depleted T cells, or PBMCs provided the cDNA or gDNA that served as material.

Under the authors' procedure: Estimated nucleated cell counts came from reference gene primer amplification. Only in-frame clones appear in the TCRdb table, and some are missing; sequencing was by immunoSEQ multiplex PCR. V and J calls and clone size are those listed in that table; D and trimming were worked out from the DNA. The table records about 240,000 clones, about 82% of them present only once. Germline V gene lookup returns CDR1 MNHEY and CDR2 SMNVEV (reference sequence). The CDR3 totals 15 residues. V was trimmed by 6 bases and J by 3 bases, leaving 18 bases between them. This clonotype originated in an elderly man with acute or convalescent COVID-19. The material sequenced was peripheral blood. The J gene is TRBJ2-7, the V gene TRBV27, with a possible D match to TRBD2 (6 bases). The CDR3 loop is CASSPGDRAYYEQYF. Written as DNA, the CDR3 is TGTGCCAGCAGCCCGGGAGACCGGGCCTACTACGAGCAGTACTTC.